These 17 T cell receptor beta chains originate from one sample sequenced in a study of blood T cell repertoires in COVID-19. Sequencing was performed with immunoSEQ multiplex PCR; in TCRdb, only in-frame clones are kept and a portion is missing. The table includes 300,000 or so clones, more than 70% detected once. The material sequenced was peripheral blood. The receptors come from a woman in her fifties or sixties who had recovered from COVID-19.

The rearrangement links TRBV28 to TRBJ1-4, with 8 nucleotides matching TRBD1. This CDR3 has 16 amino acids. The V gene's germline CDR1 is MDHEN and CDR2 SYDVKM. The junction had 11 bases not matched to a gene; V was cut back by 4 bases and J by 7 bases. CDR3 bases: TGTGCCAGCAGTTCCTCGGGACAGGCCATAGGTGAAAAACTGTTTTTT. As protein: CASSSSGQAIGEKLFF.

This clone appeared a few times. The chain is built from TRBV7-2 and TRBJ2-1; no firm D call. This CDR3 has 13 amino acids. The germline V gene has CDR1 SGHTA and CDR2 FQGNSA. Trimming pared 1 base from V and 4 bases from J, leaving 5 bases between. This CDR3 is CASSLDPYNEQFF. The CDR3 region has the DNA TGTGCCAGCAGCTTAGATCCGTACAATGAGCAGTTCTTC.

This chain uses TRBV5-4 with TRBJ2-1; 8 positions agree with TRBD1. The germline gives CDR1 SGHNT, CDR2 YYREEE (reference sequence). Trimming at V came to 0 bases and at J to 6 bases, leaving 5 bases not matched to a gene. The CDR3 is made up of 15 amino acids. In DNA, the CDR3 is TGTGCCAGCAGCTTGGGACAGGGGCCCTCCAATGAGCAGTTCTTC. Its protein is CASSLGQGPSNEQFF.

The rearrangement uses TRBV3-1 (or the pseudogene TRBV3-2) and TRBJ2-1; 9 positions match TRBD2. The CDR3 runs 16 residues. Trimming at V came to 4 bases and at J to 8 bases, leaving 12 bases not matched to a gene. In germline, CDR1 is LGHDT, CDR2 YNNKEL (reference sequence). The CDR3 bases are TGTGCCAGCAGCCTCGGTTGGGCGGGAGGGCCGTATGAGCAGTTCTTC. Residues: CASSLGWAGGPYEQFF.

V gene TRBV9 combines with J gene TRBJ1-5; 8 bases line up with TRBD1. The CDR3 has 14 residues. V was pared by 3 bases and J by 2 bases, with 1 base of the junction left unmatched. Germline assignment: CDR1 SGDLS and CDR2 YYNGEE. The CDR3 nucleotides are TGTGCCAGCAGCGAGGGACAGGGCAATCAGCCCCAGCATTTT. Translated: CASSEGQGNQPQHF.

V is TRBV6-5 and J is TRBJ1-3, with a tentative D call TRBD1 (6 bases). The CDR3 spans 15 residues. V shed 2 bases and J shed 2 bases, with 10 bases lying between them. Germline V CDR1 and CDR2: MNHEY, SVGAGI. The CDR3 reads CASSYDGGPGNTIYF. Written as DNA, the CDR3 is TGTGCCAGCAGTTACGATGGGGGCCCTGGAAACACCATATATTTT.

This chain connects TRBV6-2 or TRBV6-3 to TRBJ2-7, with 12 bases fitting TRBD2. Germline V gene data show CDR1 as MNHEY and CDR2 as SVGEGT. V shed 2 bases and J 2 bases; nucleotides not matched to a gene: 4. The CDR3 consists of 16 residues. CDR3: CASSYGLAGGPYEQYF. CDR3 nucleotide sequence: TGTGCCAGCAGTTACGGGCTAGCGGGAGGGCCCTACGAGCAGTACTTC.

The V call is TRBV6-2 or TRBV6-3, the J call TRBJ2-3, with D possibly matching TRBD2 (5 bases). The V gene's germline CDR1 is MNHEY and CDR2 SVGEGT. V was clipped by 5 bases and J by 2 bases, with 11 bases between them. This CDR3 comprises 14 residues. CDR3 nucleotides: TGTGCCAGCAGTCCGGACTGGACCACAGATACGCAGTATTTT. Translating it yields CASSPDWTTDTQYF.

The rearrangement uses TRBV30 and TRBJ2-5, with a possible D match to TRBD1 (7 bases). The length of the CDR3 is 14 residues. Germline CDR1 is GTSNPN and CDR2 is SVGIG (reference sequence). The V gene lost 4 bases and the J gene lost 5 bases, with 17 bases spanning the gap. The CDR3 loop is CAWNKQGRLETQYF. DNA of the CDR3: TGTGCCTGGAATAAACAGGGGAGGCTGGAGACCCAGTACTTC. The variable domain in full, with the rest retrieved from reference TRBV30 and TRBJ2-5, is SQTIHQWPATLVQPVGSPLSLECTVEGTSNPNLYWYRQAAGRGLQLLFYSVGIGQISSEVPQNLSASRPQDRQFILSSKKLLLSDSGFYLCAWNKQGRLETQYFGPGTRLLVL.

This sequence joins TRBV7-9 and TRBJ1-1; 7 bases map to TRBD1. Germline V lookup: CDR1 SEHNR, CDR2 FQNEAQ (reference sequence). The V gene end was trimmed by 4 bases and the J gene end by 4 bases; junction bases not matched to a gene: 6. This CDR3 contains 14 residues. DNA of the CDR3: TGTGCCAGCAGCTCGACAGGGTCAGGCACTGAAGCTTTCTTT. Protein sequence: CASSSTGSGTEAFF.

This clone was detected only once. The chain carries TRBV20-1 and TRBJ2-7; 13 nucleotides match TRBD2. Looked up from germline, CDR1 is DFQATT and CDR2 is SNEGSKA (reference sequence). The CDR3 runs to 17 residues. With V trimmed by 3 bases and J by 2 bases, 10 bases remained unmatched. The CDR3 spells CSASLRTSGRIPYEQYF. The CDR3 region has the DNA TGCAGTGCTAGTTTGAGGACTAGCGGGAGAATACCCTACGAGCAGTACTTC.

This clone came up a few times. The chain carries TRBV7-3 and TRBJ2-2; D is possibly TRBD1 (6 bases). V was cut by 1 base and J by 4 bases, with 10 bases left in between. The length of the CDR3 is 15 residues. Germline V gene lookup returns CDR1 SGHTA and CDR2 FQGTGA. CDR3 sequence (DNA): TGTGCCAGCAGCTTAAACAGGGTTGGCACCGGGGAGCTGTTTTTT. It encodes CASSLNRVGTGELFF.

V gene TRBV6-2 or TRBV6-3 combines with J gene TRBJ1-1; D may be TRBD1 (5 bases). Per germline, CDR1 MNHEY and CDR2 SVGEGT. The V and J ends lost 6 bases and 4 bases respectively, with 12 bases between them. The CDR3 covers 13 residues. CDR3 sequence: CASRYRSGTEAFF. Here the CDR3 DNA reads TGTGCCAGCAGATACAGGAGTGGCACTGAAGCTTTCTTT.

This chain links TRBV19 with TRBJ2-2; 11 nucleotides align to TRBD2. The germline V gene encodes CDR1 LNHDA and CDR2 SQIVND (reference sequence). Trimming removed 5 bases from V and 1 base from J; junction bases left unmatched: 3. The CDR3 is 16 residues long. The chain's CDR3 is CASSLGTSGNTGELFF. CDR3 DNA sequence: TGTGCCAGTAGTCTGGGGACTAGCGGGAACACCGGGGAGCTGTTTTTT.

This chain connects TRBV10-3 to TRBJ2-1; the match to TRBD1 covers 9 bases. The germline gives CDR1 ENHRY, CDR2 SYGVKD. Unmatched junction bases numbered 4, after V lost 8 bases and J lost 8 bases. CDR3 length: 12 amino acids. The CDR3 loop is CAIGTGFDEQFF. The CDR3 DNA sequence: TGTGCCATCGGGACAGGGTTCGATGAGCAGTTCTTC.

The V and J genes are TRBV4-3 and TRBJ1-1, with 9 bases matching TRBD1. Trimming took 1 base from V and 1 from J; bases not matched to a gene: 1. CDR3 length: 15 amino acids. Germline CDR1 reads LGHNA; CDR2 reads YSLEER. This CDR3 is CASSQVDRGNTEAFF. The CDR3 bases are TGCGCCAGCAGCCAAGTGGACAGGGGGAACACTGAAGCTTTCTTT.

This chain joins TRBV10-3 and TRBJ1-2; 7 bases agree with TRBD1. With V trimmed by 7 bases and J by 4 bases, 9 bases remained unmatched. The CDR3 spans 14 residues. Germline CDR1 and CDR2: ENHRY and SYGVKD. The CDR3, as DNA: TGTGCCATCAAGCAACAGGGGTCATCCTATGGCTACACCTTC. Residues: CAIKQQGSSYGYTF.